The entry below gives a single TCR beta chain sequence along with its context. Amplification used 60 Vbeta primers and 13 Jbeta primers. TCRdb keeps only in-frame clones here, not all; method: immunoSEQ multiplex PCR. The table has around 120,000 clones, about 79% seen once. V was shortened by 2 bases and J by 4 bases, with 3 bases between the two germline ends. Germline V CDR1 and CDR2: GTSNPN, SVGIG (reference sequence). The CDR3 totals 11 residues. The record originates from a study of cytomegalovirus exposure and HLA in healthy donors. The specimen was PBMCs. The sequence derives from a man aged 50-59 years in good health and CMV-seropositive. V and J are TRBV30 and TRBJ2-4; D is undetermined. This CDR3 is CAWSLKNIQYF. In DNA form, the CDR3 reads TGTGCCTGGAGTCTGAAAAACATTCAGTACTTC.